One and the same sample provided the 30 T cell receptor beta chains below, sequenced in a study of T cells in Graves' hyperthyroidism and ophthalmopathy. Amplified TCR beta CDR3 regions derived from RNA transcripts. During a first-round RT-PCR of the TCR CDR3, the HTBI primer set was used. TCRdb ran MiXCR on the multiplex PCR reads and lists one entry per CDR3 protein. The sample has under 350,000 distinct CDR3 sequences; roughly 18% are singletons. The sample consisted of blood. The receptors were sampled from a woman aged 45-65 years with Graves' hyperthyroidism.

This clonotype occurred many times. The rearrangement uses TRBV6-1 and TRBJ2-3; 9 bases fit TRBD2. The trim removed 5 bases at V and 4 bases at J, leaving 4 bases unmatched. The CDR3 loop spans 14 amino acids. The V gene's germline CDR1 is MNHNS and CDR2 SASEGT. The CDR3 region is CASSWLAGSDTQYF. As DNA, the CDR3 is TGTGCCAGCAGTTGGCTAGCGGGGTCAGATACGCAGTATTTT.

In its sample, this clonotype was seen many times. The chain links TRBV29-1 to TRBJ2-5, with 7 bases aligning to TRBD1. There are 12 residues in the CDR3. CDR1 SQVTM and CDR2 ANQGSEA come from the germline V gene. Germline trimming cut 7 bases from V and 4 bases from J; bases unmatched to any gene: 6. Here the CDR3 DNA reads TGCAGCGGAGGGGACAGCGGAGAGACCCAGTACTTC. Translating it yields CSGGDSGETQYF.

J is TRBJ2-2 and V is TRBV10-2; the match to TRBD1 covers 11 bases. V shed 7 bases and J 4 bases; nucleotides not matched to a gene: 2. In germline, CDR1 is WSHSY, CDR2 SAAADI. CDR3 size: 14 residues. CDR3 coding DNA: TGCGCCAGCACTGGGACAGGGGGCACCGGGGAGCTGTTTTTT. Translating it yields CASTGTGGTGELFF.

The genes are TRBV29-1 and TRBJ2-7; 9 bases are a match to TRBD1. Per the germline V gene, CDR1 is SQVTM and CDR2 is ANQGSEA. V was clipped by 1 base and J by 2 bases; unmatched bases: 3. The CDR3 consists of 14 residues. CDR3 sequence (DNA): TGCAGCGTTGAAGGGGGACAGGGCCCCTACGAGCAGTACTTC. This gives the protein CSVEGGQGPYEQYF.

Ten or more counts support this clonotype. This chain links TRBV4-1 with TRBJ2-3; no definite D call. Between the trimmed V and J ends, which lost 4 bases and 0 bases, there was a span of 17 bases. The CDR3 covers 17 residues. Germline V gene data show CDR1 as MGHRA and CDR2 as YSYEKL. The CDR3 sequence: CASSPIGRGPSTDTQYF. CDR3 nucleotide sequence: TGCGCCAGCAGCCCCATAGGTCGCGGACCAAGCACAGATACGCAGTATTTT.

In this sample, this clonotype turned up many times. A read error may account for a junction end that differs from germline. The chain combines TRBV7-6 with TRBJ2-1, with a tentative D call TRBD1 (6 bases). This CDR3 is built from 12 residues. Looked up from germline, CDR1 is SGHVS and CDR2 is FNYEAQ. CDR3 region: CASSLDRNEQFF. The CDR3 DNA reads TGTGCCAGCAGTTTAGACAGGAATGAGCAGTTCTTC.

The chain recombines TRBV6-2 or TRBV6-3 with TRBJ2-6; D is unresolved. The CDR3 is 14 residues long. Germline V gene sequence: CDR1 MNHEY, CDR2 SVGEGT. V shed 8 bases and J shed 3 bases, with 11 bases lying between them. This CDR3 is CASLHALGANVLTF. The CDR3 nucleotides are TGTGCCAGCCTACATGCCCTTGGGGCCAACGTCCTGACTTTC.

There are many counts of this clonotype. This rearrangement joins TRBV20-1 to TRBJ1-1; no clear D. CDR1 DFQATT and CDR2 SNEGSKA come from the germline V gene (reference sequence). V was trimmed by 5 bases and J by 3 bases, leaving 13 bases between them. The CDR3 runs 13 residues. The CDR3, as DNA: TGCAGTGCTCCTGGACTGCTGGACACTGAAGCTTTCTTT. Protein product: CSAPGLLDTEAFF.

This clonotype was picked up a small number of times. The chain has TRBV19 and TRBJ1-6, with TRBD1 matching 7 bases. The CDR3 loop spans 16 amino acids. V dropped 5 bases and J dropped 7; count of bases not matched to a gene: 11. Germline CDR1 and CDR2: LNHDA and SQIVND (reference sequence). The CDR3 sequence: CASSPNPGQQNSPLHF. The CDR3, as DNA: TGTGCCAGTAGTCCTAACCCGGGACAGCAAAATTCACCCCTCCACTTT.

This clonotype was detected ten times or more. The gene calls are TRBV3-1 and TRBJ1-6; 7 nucleotides agree with TRBD1. This CDR3 has 17 residues. The germline gives CDR1 LGHDT, CDR2 YNNKEL (reference sequence). Losses at the gene ends were 0 bases for V and 9 bases for J; bases not matched to a gene: 11. The CDR3 region is CASSQDAMDRLISPLHF. DNA of the CDR3: TGTGCCAGCAGCCAAGATGCCATGGACAGGCTCATTTCACCCCTCCACTTT.

A few counts support this clonotype. V gene TRBV20-1 combines with J gene TRBJ2-7; perhaps TRBD2 as D (6 bases). Germline V lookup: CDR1 DFQATT, CDR2 SNEGSKA (reference sequence). The CDR3 has 15 amino acids. Trimming shortened V by 2 bases and J by 4 bases, and 18 bases separated the two germline ends. The CDR3 reads CSARMLPGEEYEQYF. DNA of the CDR3: TGCAGTGCTAGAATGCTACCGGGGGAGGAGTACGAGCAGTACTTC.

V usage is TRBV5-1 and J usage is TRBJ2-2; 9 nucleotides match TRBD1. Germline-derived CDR1 and CDR2 are SGHRS and YFSETQ. V lost 3 bases and J lost 2; bases outside the gene matches: 5. This CDR3 has 16 residues. CDR3 in DNA: TGCGCCAGCAGCTCGATGACAGGGGGTAACACCGGGGAGCTGTTTTTT. Translating it yields CASSSMTGGNTGELFF.

This clonotype has ten or more counts. The V call is TRBV12-3 or TRBV12-4, the J call TRBJ1-1, with 12 positions matching TRBD1. With V trimmed by 3 bases and J by 8 bases, 4 bases remained unmatched. This CDR3 has 14 amino acids. DNA for the CDR3: TGTGCCAGCAGTTTGTCCGGGACAGGGGGCGAAGCTTTCTTT. This sequence encodes CASSLSGTGGEAFF.

This clonotype has more than one count but fewer than ten. V gene TRBV11-2 combines with J gene TRBJ1-5; 7 nucleotides line up with TRBD1. V was clipped by 2 bases and J by 6 bases; unmatched bases: 4. Germline lookup yields CDR1 SGHAT and CDR2 FQNNGV. The length of the CDR3 is 14 residues. CDR3 nucleotides: TGTGCCAGCAGCTTAAATCGGGACAGTCAGCCCCAGCATTTT. Its protein product is CASSLNRDSQPQHF.

The chain links TRBV10-3 to TRBJ2-2; D is undetermined. The V and J ends lost 0 bases and 5 bases respectively, with 7 bases between them. CDR1 and CDR2 (germline): ENHRY, SYGVKD. The CDR3 is 14 residues long. CDR3 DNA: TGTGCCATCAGTGAGTCCCAGAGTACCGGGGAGCTGTTTTTT. The encoded protein is CAISESQSTGELFF.

In its sample, this clonotype was seen a few times. This may come from a read error, since a much larger clone is one base off. The V gene is TRBV3-1, the J gene TRBJ2-1, with D uncertain. The CDR3 extends over 12 amino acids. Deletions cut 1 base from V and 13 bases from J, with 11 bases between. Germline CDR1 LGHDT, CDR2 YNNKEL (reference sequence). The CDR3 bases are TGTGCCAGCAGCCAAGGAGGCCTATACCAGTTCTTC. It encodes CASSQGGLYQFF.

This clonotype was recorded many times. The chain uses TRBV12-3 or TRBV12-4 and TRBJ1-4, with 8 positions matching TRBD1. V dropped 8 bases and J dropped 8; count of bases not matched to a gene: 7. The length of the CDR3 is 13 residues. The CDR3 sequence: CASSDRGREKLFF. The DNA of the CDR3 is TGTGCCAGCTCTGACAGGGGTCGAGAAAAACTGTTTTTT.

In nucleotides, the CDR3 is TGTGCCACTCATCCGGGACATATTAATCAGCCCCAGCATTTT. Encoded protein: CATHPGHINQPQHF. The chain couples TRBV19 to TRBJ1-5, with D possibly matching TRBD1 (6 bases). The CDR3 has 14 amino acids. V was clipped by 10 bases and J by 4 bases, with 17 bases between them. Per germline, CDR1 LNHDA and CDR2 SQIVND (reference sequence).

In the case of this clonotype: At one end, the junction sequence differs from germline, possibly due to a read error. The V gene is TRBV6-1, the J gene TRBJ2-1; D is unclear. Germline V gives CDR1 MNHNS, CDR2 SASEGT. The CDR3 covers 8 residues. Written as DNA, the CDR3 is TGTGCCAGCGGTGAGCAGTTCTTC. The encoded protein is CASGEQFF.

This clonotype occurred many times. The chain joins TRBV12-3 or TRBV12-4 to TRBJ1-5, with TRBD1 identical over 8 bases. This CDR3 has 15 residues. The trim removed 4 bases at V and 6 bases at J, leaving 8 bases unmatched. The CDR3 here is CASSWVTGGIQPQHF. The DNA of the CDR3 is TGTGCCAGCAGTTGGGTCACAGGGGGGATTCAGCCCCAGCATTTT.

In this sample, this clonotype turned up many times. This sequence joins TRBV2 and TRBJ2-1, with D possibly being TRBD2 (6 bases). CDR3 length: 13 residues. Trimming left V 7 bases short and J 0 bases short, with 7 bases between. Per the germline V gene, CDR1 is SNHLY and CDR2 is FYNNEI. CDR3 DNA sequence: TGTGCCAGCACCGGGGGCTCCTACAATGAGCAGTTCTTC. The encoded protein is CASTGGSYNEQFF.

A note on this clonotype: At one boundary the junction diverges from the germline segment, which might be a read error. V usage is TRBV20-1 and J usage is TRBJ2-1, with TRBD2 identical over 9 bases. Looked up from germline, CDR1 is DFQATT and CDR2 is SNEGSKA (reference sequence). CDR3 length: 15 amino acids. As DNA, the CDR3 is TGCAGTGCTACACTAGCGGGTGTCTCCTACAGTGAGCAGTTCTTC. Its translation: CSATLAGVSYSEQFF.

J is TRBJ2-1 and V is TRBV4-1; 16 nucleotides line up with TRBD2. V was clipped by 4 bases and J by 7 bases; unmatched bases: 4. Germline V gene data show CDR1 as MGHRA and CDR2 as YSYEKL. The CDR3 contains 16 residues. The CDR3, as DNA: TGCGCCAGCAGCCGCGGGACTAGCGGGGGGGCGAATGAGCAGTTCTTC. Amino acids: CASSRGTSGGANEQFF.

V is TRBV2 and J is TRBJ1-6, with 9 bases matching TRBD1. Germline loops: CDR1 SNHLY, CDR2 FYNNEI. V gave up 6 bases and J gave up 10 bases; unmatched junction bases: 7. The CDR3 runs 14 residues. The CDR3 region has the DNA TGTGCCAGCAGAAGGGACAGGGTGGAATCACCCCTCCACTTT. Amino acid sequence: CASRRDRVESPLHF.

In this sample, this clonotype turned up many times. CDR3 sequence: CASSLRGGYGYTF. The CDR3 coding sequence is TGTGCCAGCAGCTTGAGGGGCGGCTATGGCTACACCTTC. V usage is TRBV5-5 and J usage is TRBJ1-2; perhaps TRBD1 as D (5 bases). V lost 1 base, J lost 4 bases, and 8 bases lay in between. CDR1 and CDR2 (germline): SGHKS, YYEKEE (reference sequence). CDR3 length: 13 amino acids.

This clonotype turned up a few times. In DNA, the CDR3 is TGCAGTGCTTGGGCAGGCCGTACAGATACGCAGTATTTT. Translated, it gives CSAWAGRTDTQYF. This sequence joins TRBV20-1 and TRBJ2-3; D not certain. The CDR3 spans 13 residues. V shed 5 bases and J shed 3 bases, with 12 bases lying between them. From germline, CDR1 is DFQATT and CDR2 SNEGSKA (reference sequence).

This clonotype came up a few times. The J gene is TRBJ1-1, the V gene TRBV11-1; D remains ambiguous. This CDR3 is 14 amino acids long. CDR1 and CDR2 from the germline V gene are SGHAT and FQDESV (reference sequence). Trimming stripped 4 bases from V and 4 bases from J, with 13 bases between. The CDR3 nucleotides are TGTGCCAGCAGCTACAGACCCCTCAGCACTGAAGCTTTCTTT. Its translation: CASSYRPLSTEAFF.

The sample holds a few counts of this clonotype. The chain couples TRBV3-1 to TRBJ2-7; 10 bases line up with TRBD1. This CDR3 is 14 amino acids long. CDR1 LGHDT and CDR2 YNNKEL come from the germline V gene (reference sequence). The junction had 8 bases not matched to a gene; V was cut back by 6 bases and J by 6 bases. CDR3 amino acids: CASSLDRGFGEQYF. The CDR3 nucleotides are TGTGCCAGCAGTCTGGACAGGGGGTTTGGCGAGCAGTACTTC.

At least ten counts were recorded for this clonotype. J is TRBJ1-6 and V is TRBV5-1; TRBD1 might be the D (5 bases). The germline V gene has CDR1 SGHRS and CDR2 YFSETQ. This CDR3 has 15 amino acids. Trimming took off 0 bases at V and 9 bases at J, with 13 bases between the two ends. The CDR3, as DNA: TGCGCCAGCAGCTTGGCCACGGGGACCTCTTCACCCCTCCACTTT. It yields the protein CASSLATGTSSPLHF.

About this clonotype: The missing conserved phenylalanine or tryptophan at the end of this CDR3 makes a read error likely. V usage is TRBV18 and J usage is TRBJ2-6; D not certain. There are 16 residues in the CDR3. Germline assignment: CDR1 KGHSH and CDR2 LQKENI. V lost 3 bases to trimming and J lost 0 bases, with 9 bases between them. CDR3 in DNA: TGTGCCAGCTCACCCGCGCTGACCTCTGGGGCCAACGTCCTGACTCTC. Its protein product is CASSPALTSGANVLTL.